These 21 T cell receptor beta chains came from one sample sequenced in a study of OX40 agonist ivuxolimab in advanced cancers. The repertoire was sequenced with immunoSEQ multiplex PCR; TCRdb's copy has only in-frame clones and lacks some. The profile shows tens of thousands of clones, roughly 84% of them singletons. The sequencing here drew on CD4+ or CD8+ T cells sorted from blood, taken in a trial of the OX40 agonist ivuxolimab. All receptors come from an adult with an advanced solid tumor such as melanoma, head and neck, liver or kidney cancer.

This clone was recorded once. The chain combines TRBV2 with TRBJ2-1; TRBD1 aligns across 8 bases. Germline CDR1 is SNHLY and CDR2 is FYNNEI. J lost 7 bases, V lost 6 bases, and 17 bases had no gene match. The CDR3 is 17 amino acids. The chain's CDR3 is CASRETGVLGPGNEQFF. Written as DNA, the CDR3 is TGTGCCAGCAGAGAGACAGGGGTCTTGGGCCCGGGGAATGAGCAGTTCTTC.

The chain combines TRBV30 with TRBJ1-2; tentative D call: TRBD1 (6 bases). The CDR3 covers 14 residues. Germline CDR1 reads GTSNPN; CDR2 reads SVGIG (reference sequence). The V gene lost 2 bases and the J gene lost 4 bases, with 14 bases spanning the gap. The CDR3 DNA reads TGTGCCTGGAGTCCGTCGGGGGGCGTCTATGGCTACACCTTC. This sequence encodes CAWSPSGGVYGYTF.

This chain connects TRBV19 to TRBJ1-2; 7 bases are a match to TRBD1. The CDR3 has 13 amino acids. Per germline, CDR1 LNHDA and CDR2 SQIVND (reference sequence). V was clipped by 8 bases and J by 3 bases; unmatched bases: 6. CDR3: CASALRGDYGYTF. DNA of the CDR3: TGTGCCAGTGCGCTCAGGGGGGACTATGGCTACACCTTC.

The chain employs TRBV4-2 and TRBJ1-5, with D tentatively TRBD1 (6 bases). CDR1 and CDR2 (germline): LGHNA, YNFKEQ. The CDR3 has 17 residues. Trimming cost V 1 base and J 4 bases, with 17 bases left between them. In DNA form, the CDR3 reads TGTGCCAGCAGCCAAGCCTCCGTGGGGGCAGAGAATCAGCCCCAGCATTTT. It yields the protein CASSQASVGAENQPQHF.

The gene calls are TRBV6-5 and TRBJ2-7, with 9 bases lining up with TRBD1. V was clipped by 9 bases and J by 3 bases; unmatched bases: 6. The germline V gene has CDR1 MNHEY and CDR2 SVGAGI. The length of the CDR3 is 13 residues. DNA of the CDR3: TGTGCCAGTTGGACAGGGGACCTCTACGAGCAGTACTTC. This sequence encodes CASWTGDLYEQYF.

This chain joins TRBV6-1 and TRBJ2-7, with 7 bases fitting TRBD2. V trimming: 7 bases; J trimming: 3 bases; junction bases outside the gene matches: 9. The CDR3 runs to 14 residues. CDR1 and CDR2 (germline): MNHNS, SASEGT. Here the CDR3 DNA reads TGTGCCAGCACCTTGCGGGAGCGAAACTACGAGCAGTACTTC. It specifies CASTLRERNYEQYF.

This chain joins TRBV9 and TRBJ2-3; 9 nucleotides match TRBD2. J gave up 0 bases and V 0 bases, and 8 bases lay outside the gene matches. Germline V gene sequence: CDR1 SGDLS, CDR2 YYNGEE. CDR3 size: 18 residues. The CDR3 reads CASSVVPSGVSSTDTQYF. The CDR3, as DNA: TGTGCCAGCAGCGTAGTCCCTAGCGGGGTTTCTAGCACAGATACGCAGTATTTT.

The chain employs TRBV7-9 and TRBJ1-1; no definite D call. CDR3 size: 14 residues. Trimming stripped 3 bases from V and 3 bases from J, with 11 bases between. CDR1 SEHNR and CDR2 FQNEAQ come from the germline V gene (reference sequence). CDR3 region: CASSLGMGYTEAFF. In nucleotides, the CDR3 is TGTGCCAGCAGCTTGGGTATGGGTTACACTGAAGCTTTCTTT.

This clone appeared a single time. The chain joins TRBV19 to TRBJ2-7; D call uncertain. The germline V gene has CDR1 LNHDA and CDR2 SQIVND (reference sequence). V dropped 3 bases and J dropped 7 bases, with 13 bases sitting between them. CDR3 length: 13 amino acids. The CDR3, as DNA: TGTGCCAGTAGTATGACTCTTCTGTGGGAGCAGTACTTC. This encodes CASSMTLLWEQYF.

Notes on this clone: Distinct nucleotide sequences in the sample also encode this CDR3. The chain is built from TRBV2 and TRBJ1-1, with unresolved D. The CDR3 sequence is 13 residues long. Germline V lookup: CDR1 SNHLY, CDR2 FYNNEI. Trimming took off 4 bases at V and 2 bases at J, with 8 bases between the two ends. The CDR3 here is CASSVGLNTEAFF. CDR3 nucleotides: TGTGCCAGCAGTGTAGGCCTAAACACTGAAGCTTTCTTT.

This chain joins TRBV19 and TRBJ1-1; 9 nucleotides match TRBD1. Per germline, CDR1 LNHDA and CDR2 SQIVND (reference sequence). The V segment lost 3 bases and the J segment 3 bases; nucleotides outside the gene matches: 14. The CDR3 extends over 18 amino acids. The CDR3 protein is CASSMRGQGRLGDTEAFF. The DNA for the CDR3 is TGTGCCAGTAGTATGCGTGGACAGGGGAGATTAGGGGACACTGAAGCTTTCTTT.

The table lists this clone with a few counts. At one boundary the junction diverges from the germline segment, which might be a read error. This sample also contains other DNA sequences that code for the same CDR3. This rearrangement joins TRBV7-7 to TRBJ2-5; the match to TRBD1 covers 9 bases. The CDR3 is 15 residues long. The germline CDR1 and CDR2 sequences are SSHAT and FNYEAQ (reference sequence). This chain's CDR3 is CASSPWDREGETQYF. CDR3 bases: TGTGCTAGCAGCCCATGGGACAGGGAAGGCGAGACCCAGTACTTC.

Only one count was recorded for this clone. The chain has TRBV5-6 and TRBJ2-7; the D is unclear. Germline loops: CDR1 SGHDT, CDR2 YYEEEE. Trimming stripped 4 bases from V and 4 bases from J, with 12 bases between. The CDR3 spans 13 residues. The CDR3 region is CASSPVGSYEQYF. The CDR3 region has the DNA TGTGCCAGCAGCCCGGTTGGCAGTTACGAGCAGTACTTC.

This clone was seen only a few times. The V and J genes are TRBV7-9 and TRBJ1-1; D remains unclear. Germline V gene sequence: CDR1 SEHNR, CDR2 FQNEAQ (reference sequence). The CDR3 is made up of 15 amino acids. V lost 4 bases and J 5 bases, leaving 17 bases between the germline ends. The CDR3 region has the DNA TGTGCCAGCAGCTCTCCGACGAGCCCGGGAACTGAAGCTTTCTTT. This translates into CASSSPTSPGTEAFF.

The J gene is TRBJ1-5, the V gene TRBV6-4, with D unresolved. Trimming removed 6 bases from V and 13 bases from J, with 22 bases in between. The CDR3 totals 14 residues. CDR1 is MRHNA and CDR2 is SNTAGT in the germline V gene. CDR3 residues: CASSQEDDETVQHF. DNA for the CDR3: TGTGCCAGCAGCCAGGAGGACGACGAAACGGTTCAGCATTTT.

The chain uses TRBV9 and TRBJ2-2, with 9 bases lining up with TRBD2. Germline loops: CDR1 SGDLS, CDR2 YYNGEE. Trimming took 0 bases from V and 6 from J; bases not matched to a gene: 3. CDR3 size: 15 residues. The CDR3 spells CASSVGTSVPGELFF. The CDR3 coding sequence is TGTGCCAGCAGCGTAGGGACTAGCGTTCCCGGGGAGCTGTTTTTT.

The rearrangement joins TRBV6-6 to TRBJ2-7; unclear D gene. This CDR3 has 12 residues. Germline CDR1 MNHNY, CDR2 SVGAGI (reference sequence). V gave up 0 bases and J gave up 7 bases, with 7 bases separating them. The CDR3, as DNA: TGTGCCAGCAGTTACTCGGGGTCGGAGCAGTACTTC. Its translation is CASSYSGSEQYF.

The chain uses TRBV5-1 and TRBJ2-5; a possible D gene is TRBD2 (6 bases). CDR3 length: 16 residues. CDR1 and CDR2 (germline): SGHRS, YFSETQ. The V gene lost 3 bases and the J gene lost 4 bases, with 19 bases spanning the gap. CDR3 region: CASSSEGFAYGETQYF. The CDR3 DNA follows: TGCGCCAGCAGCTCGGAGGGGTTTGCGTATGGAGAGACCCAGTACTTC.

The chain uses TRBV5-1 and TRBJ2-5; D ambiguous. The CDR3 is 15 residues long. Looked up from germline, CDR1 is SGHRS and CDR2 is YFSETQ. Trimming stripped 0 bases from V and 2 bases from J, with 11 bases between. CDR3 loop: CASSLALSSQETQYF. As DNA, the CDR3 is TGCGCCAGCAGCTTGGCCCTTAGTTCACAAGAGACCCAGTACTTC.

The CDR3 sequence: CASSIAGGPSDTQYF. In nucleotides, the CDR3 is TGCGCCAGCAGTATAGCGGGGGGGCCGTCAGATACGCAGTATTTT. The chain joins TRBV5-1 to TRBJ2-3; 11 bases match TRBD2. There are 15 residues in the CDR3. V lost 5 bases to trimming and J lost 4 bases; unmatched junction nucleotides: 6. Per the germline V gene, CDR1 is SGHRS and CDR2 is YFSETQ.

The chain has TRBV11-3 and TRBJ2-7; 7 bases align to TRBD2. There are 13 residues in the CDR3. Trimming at V came to 4 bases and at J to 6 bases, leaving 6 bases not matched to a gene. In germline, CDR1 is SGHNT, CDR2 YENEEA. The CDR3 here is CASSSGLVSEQYF. Written as DNA, the CDR3 is TGTGCCAGCAGCTCAGGACTAGTCTCCGAGCAGTACTTC.